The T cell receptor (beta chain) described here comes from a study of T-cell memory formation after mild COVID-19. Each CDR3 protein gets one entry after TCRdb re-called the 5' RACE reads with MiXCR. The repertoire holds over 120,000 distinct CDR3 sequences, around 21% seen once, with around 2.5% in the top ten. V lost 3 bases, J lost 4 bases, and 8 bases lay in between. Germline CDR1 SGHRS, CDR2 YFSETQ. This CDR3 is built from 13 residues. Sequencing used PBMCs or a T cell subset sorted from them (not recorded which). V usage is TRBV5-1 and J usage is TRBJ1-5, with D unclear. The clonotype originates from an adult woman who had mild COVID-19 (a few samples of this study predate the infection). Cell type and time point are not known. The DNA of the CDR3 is TGCGCCAGCAGCTCCGACGGGAATCAGCCCCAGCATTTT. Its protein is CASSSDGNQPQHF.